A selection of T cell receptor beta chains follows, all from one sample in a study of OX40 agonist ivuxolimab in advanced cancers. Some clones are missing from TCRdb's copy, which holds only in-frame ones; the method was immunoSEQ multiplex PCR. Found here are about 65,000 clones, 91% of them singletons; the top ten hold 1.5% to 2%. The input for sequencing was CD4+ or CD8+ T cells sorted from blood, taken in a trial of the OX40 agonist ivuxolimab. The receptors shown here come from an adult with an advanced solid tumor such as melanoma, head and neck, liver or kidney cancer. Both conserved end residues are part of each CDR3. The order of the fields is CDR3 length, clone size, V gene, D gene, J gene, CDR3 DNA, CDR3 protein. The D gene is left open where the match is weak. Clone size is given for some rows only: seen once, a few or many times, or a class if the clone is expanded.

len: 15
abundance: -
v_gene: TRBV10-3
d_gene: TRBD1
j_gene: TRBJ1-1
CDR3nt: TGTGCCACCGCCGCCGGGACAGGAAGAAGCACTGAAGCTTTCTTT
CDR3aa: CATAAGTGRSTEAFF

len: 14
abundance: once
v_gene: TRBV28
d_gene: TRBD1
j_gene: TRBJ1-4
CDR3nt: TGTGCCAGCAGACAGGGGACAGCCTATGAAAAACTGTTTTTT
CDR3aa: CASRQGTAYEKLFF

len: 15
abundance: -
v_gene: TRBV19
d_gene: -
j_gene: TRBJ1-1
CDR3nt: TGTGCCAGTAGTTTCCCGACAGGCCGGAACACTGAAGCTTTCTTT
CDR3aa: CASSFPTGRNTEAFF

len: 16
abundance: once
v_gene: TRBV2
d_gene: -
j_gene: TRBJ1-3
CDR3nt: TGTGCCAGCAGCAATACTAGGGGGGAAGCTGGAAACACCATATATTTT
CDR3aa: CASSNTRGEAGNTIYF

len: 16
abundance: -
v_gene: TRBV4-2
d_gene: -
j_gene: TRBJ1-2
CDR3nt: TGTGCCAGCAGCCAAGATCCCGAAGGAGGGGTAGGAGGCTACACCTTC
CDR3aa: CASSQDPEGGVGGYTF

len: 14
abundance: -
v_gene: TRBV6-6
d_gene: -
j_gene: TRBJ1-1
CDR3nt: TGTGCCAGCAGTTACGACCGGGACACCTCTGAAGCTTTCTTT
CDR3aa: CASSYDRDTSEAFF

len: 15
abundance: once
v_gene: TRBV15
d_gene: TRBD1
j_gene: TRBJ2-7
CDR3nt: TGTGCCACCAGCAGAGCGGGACAGGGTCACTACGAGCAGTACTTC
CDR3aa: CATSRAGQGHYEQYF

len: 14
abundance: -
v_gene: TRBV29-1
d_gene: -
j_gene: TRBJ2-2
CDR3nt: TGCAGCGCGGGGGAATTGTTTGACACCGGGGAGCTGTTTTTT
CDR3aa: CSAGELFDTGELFF

len: 17
abundance: -
v_gene: TRBV6-1
d_gene: -
j_gene: TRBJ2-1
CDR3nt: TGTGCCAGCAGTGACCCCCGGGACTCAAGCTCCTACAATGAGCAGTTCTTC
CDR3aa: CASSDPRDSSSYNEQFF

len: 15
abundance: -
v_gene: TRBV7-7
d_gene: -
j_gene: TRBJ1-5
CDR3nt: TGTGCTAGCAGCCGGACCTTGACAGACAATCAGCCCCAGCATTTT
CDR3aa: CASSRTLTDNQPQHF

len: 14
abundance: -
v_gene: TRBV5-4
d_gene: TRBD1
j_gene: TRBJ1-1
CDR3nt: TGTGCCAGCAGCCTGCAGGGGGCCAACACTGAAGCTTTCTTT
CDR3aa: CASSLQGANTEAFF

len: 10
abundance: -
v_gene: TRBV30
d_gene: -
j_gene: TRBJ1-1
CDR3nt: TGTGCCTGGAGTGGTAGGAGAGCTTTCTTT
CDR3aa: CAWSGRRAFF

len: 14
abundance: -
v_gene: TRBV12-5
d_gene: -
j_gene: TRBJ2-1
CDR3nt: TGTGCTAGTGGTTCCGGAGGACTATACAATGAGCAGTTCTTC
CDR3aa: CASGSGGLYNEQFF

len: 20
abundance: -
v_gene: TRBV10-3
d_gene: TRBD2
j_gene: TRBJ2-1
CDR3nt: TGTGCCATCAGTGAACCTTCGGGACTAGCGGGAGGTAGGGCCTACAATGAGCAGTTCTTC
CDR3aa: CAISEPSGLAGGRAYNEQFF

len: 14
abundance: -
v_gene: TRBV18
d_gene: TRBD1
j_gene: TRBJ1-2
CDR3nt: TGTGCCAGCTCACCGGGACAGACTAACTATGGCTACACCTTC
CDR3aa: CASSPGQTNYGYTF

len: 16
abundance: -
v_gene: TRBV13
d_gene: -
j_gene: TRBJ1-3
CDR3nt: TGTGCCAGCAGCTTAGGGGCAGGGGCCTCTGGAAACACCATATATTTT
CDR3aa: CASSLGAGASGNTIYF

len: 14
abundance: -
v_gene: TRBV7-2
d_gene: TRBD1
j_gene: TRBJ1-2
CDR3nt: TGTGCCAGCACCCCCGGACAGGGGGTCTATGGCTACACCTTC
CDR3aa: CASTPGQGVYGYTF

len: 17
abundance: once
v_gene: TRBV21-1
d_gene: -
j_gene: TRBJ2-5
CDR3nt: TGTGCCAGCAGCAAAGTCCGGAGACAGGGAATCCAAGAGACCCAGTACTTC
CDR3aa: CASSKVRRQGIQETQYF

len: 13
abundance: -
v_gene: TRBV19
d_gene: -
j_gene: TRBJ1-5
CDR3nt: TGTGCCAGTAGTATGGGGGGAAATCAGCCCCAGCATTTT
CDR3aa: CASSMGGNQPQHF

len: 15
abundance: -
v_gene: TRBV6-5
d_gene: -
j_gene: TRBJ1-1
CDR3nt: TGTGCCAGCAGTTACCAGACCGTAATGAACACTGAAGCTTTCTTT
CDR3aa: CASSYQTVMNTEAFF

len: 14
abundance: -
v_gene: TRBV23-1
d_gene: -
j_gene: TRBJ1-2
CDR3nt: TGCGCCAGCAGTCAATCGAACAGGGTCTCCGGCTACACCTTC
CDR3aa: CASSQSNRVSGYTF

len: 12
abundance: -
v_gene: TRBV7-6
d_gene: -
j_gene: TRBJ2-7
CDR3nt: TGTGCCAGCAGCCCGATTACCGCCGAGCAGTACTTC
CDR3aa: CASSPITAEQYF

len: 16
abundance: -
v_gene: TRBV21-1
d_gene: -
j_gene: TRBJ2-6
CDR3nt: TGTGCCAGCAGCAAAGCAGGGGGGCGTGGGGCCAACGTCCTGACTTTC
CDR3aa: CASSKAGGRGANVLTF

len: 16
abundance: -
v_gene: TRBV4-1
d_gene: -
j_gene: TRBJ2-1
CDR3nt: TGCGCCAGCAGCCAACCGGGACGGGGATCCTACAATGAGCAGTTCTTC
CDR3aa: CASSQPGRGSYNEQFF

len: 15
abundance: -
v_gene: TRBV5-4
d_gene: TRBD2
j_gene: TRBJ2-7
CDR3nt: TGTGCCAGCAGCCGTGGGACTAGCGGGGAATACGAGCAGTACTTC
CDR3aa: CASSRGTSGEYEQYF

len: 13
abundance: -
v_gene: TRBV30
d_gene: -
j_gene: TRBJ2-7
CDR3nt: TGTGCCTGGAGTGGGGGGGCGGCCTACGAGCAGTACTTC
CDR3aa: CAWSGGAAYEQYF

len: 15
abundance: -
v_gene: TRBV4-2
d_gene: TRBD2
j_gene: TRBJ2-7
CDR3nt: TGTGCCAGCAGCCAAGATAAGGGAACTAGCGGCGAGCAGTACTTC
CDR3aa: CASSQDKGTSGEQYF

len: 15
abundance: -
v_gene: TRBV5-6
d_gene: -
j_gene: TRBJ1-2
CDR3nt: TGTGCCAGCAGCGGGCAGACCTTAGCTAACTATGGCTACACCTTC
CDR3aa: CASSGQTLANYGYTF

len: 14
abundance: -
v_gene: TRBV18
d_gene: -
j_gene: TRBJ2-2
CDR3nt: TGTGCCAGCTCACCAGGGGGCAACACCGGGGAGCTGTTTTTT
CDR3aa: CASSPGGNTGELFF

len: 15
abundance: -
v_gene: TRBV19
d_gene: TRBD2
j_gene: TRBJ2-2
CDR3nt: TGTGCCAGTAGGAGGACTAGCGGGAGTTCCGGGGAGCTGTTTTTT
CDR3aa: CASRRTSGSSGELFF

len: 13
abundance: -
v_gene: TRBV7-2
d_gene: -
j_gene: TRBJ2-3
CDR3nt: TGTGCCAGCGGGGGAGGTAGCACAGATACGCAGTATTTT
CDR3aa: CASGGGSTDTQYF

len: 15
abundance: -
v_gene: TRBV27
d_gene: -
j_gene: TRBJ2-7
CDR3nt: TGTGCCAGCAGTCTCACGGGAGTTGCTCGCTACGAGCAGTACTTC
CDR3aa: CASSLTGVARYEQYF

len: 15
abundance: -
v_gene: TRBV5-4
d_gene: -
j_gene: TRBJ2-7
CDR3nt: TGTGCCAGCAGCTTGGGTGACAGTCCGTGGGGTGAGCAGTACTTC
CDR3aa: CASSLGDSPWGEQYF

len: 16
abundance: -
v_gene: TRBV19
d_gene: TRBD1
j_gene: TRBJ2-2
CDR3nt: TGTGCCAGTAGTTACGCCCCCGGGACAGGGTCCGGGGAGCTGTTTTTT
CDR3aa: CASSYAPGTGSGELFF

len: 18
abundance: -
v_gene: TRBV4-2
d_gene: TRBD1
j_gene: TRBJ1-2
CDR3nt: TGTGCCAGCAGCCAAGTCGGGCGGGCCACAGGGGTGAACTATGGCTACACCTTC
CDR3aa: CASSQVGRATGVNYGYTF

len: 15
abundance: -
v_gene: TRBV29-1
d_gene: TRBD1
j_gene: TRBJ2-2
CDR3nt: TGCAGCGTGAGGACAGGGAATCTAGACACCGGGGAGCTGTTTTTT
CDR3aa: CSVRTGNLDTGELFF

len: 15
abundance: -
v_gene: TRBV28
d_gene: -
j_gene: TRBJ1-4
CDR3nt: TGTGCCAGCAGTTTAAGTGGACCAACTAATGAAAAACTGTTTTTT
CDR3aa: CASSLSGPTNEKLFF

len: 11
abundance: -
v_gene: TRBV30
d_gene: -
j_gene: TRBJ1-2
CDR3nt: TGTGCCTGGAGCTCGGGGGGGGGCTACACCTTC
CDR3aa: CAWSSGGGYTF

len: 14
abundance: -
v_gene: TRBV6-1
d_gene: TRBD1
j_gene: TRBJ1-4
CDR3nt: TGTGCCAGCAGGGGGGGGACAGCGGGTGAAAAACTGTTTTTT
CDR3aa: CASRGGTAGEKLFF

len: 15
abundance: -
v_gene: TRBV19
d_gene: TRBD1
j_gene: TRBJ2-1
CDR3nt: TGTGCCAGTAGTTGGGACAGGGAATCCTACAATGAGCAGTTCTTC
CDR3aa: CASSWDRESYNEQFF

len: 13
abundance: -
v_gene: TRBV2
d_gene: -
j_gene: TRBJ2-3
CDR3nt: TGTGCCAGCAGCGTTTCCTTCACAGATACGCAGTATTTT
CDR3aa: CASSVSFTDTQYF

len: 14
abundance: -
v_gene: TRBV7-9
d_gene: -
j_gene: TRBJ1-6
CDR3nt: TGTGCCAGCAGCCCGAGTTCCTATAATTCACCCCTCCACTTT
CDR3aa: CASSPSSYNSPLHF